This T cell receptor (beta chain) originates from a study of Tregs in tolerant kidney transplant recipients. Using immunoSEQ multiplex PCR, the repertoire was profiled, and TCRdb retains in-frame clones only, with some absent. The table records tens of thousands of clones, approximately 93% of them present only once. The study, taken as a whole, reports: Antigen-driven expansion was suggested because donor-specific Tregs expanded more than all Tregs in tolerant patients. Nucleotide sequences could not be compared across some patients' samples due to primer changes.

In the case of this clone: Its antigen is still unknown.

Trimming removed 0 bases from V and 6 bases from J, with 12 bases in between. Germline lookup yields CDR1 LNHNV and CDR2 YYDKDF (reference sequence). The CDR3 contains 16 residues. Mixed chimerism was transient after nonmyeloablative marrow transplants from related graft donors. Thawed PBMCs were FACS-sorted into unstimulated CD4+CD25+CD127- regulatory T cells, CD4+CD25- non-regulatory cells, CD4 and CD8 cells. Source: CD4+ T cells from blood (PBMCs), taken 12 months after the transplant. V usage is TRBV15 and J usage is TRBJ1-6, with D possibly being TRBD1 (5 bases). The receptor's source is a human patient who received a combined kidney and bone marrow transplant. The graft donor may have given rise to some T cells. CDR3 DNA: TGTGCCACCAGCAGAGATCCTGGACATTTTAATTCACCCCTCCACTTT. The encoded protein is CATSRDPGHFNSPLHF.